This paragraph reports one TCR beta chain. Its antigen is unknown. The CDR3 covers 14 residues. Germline CDR1 is SGHKS and CDR2 is YYEKEE (reference sequence). Trimming left V 3 bases short and J 5 bases short, with 14 bases between. Use of 60 Vbeta and 13 Jbeta primers characterized the PCR. Only in-frame clones appear in the TCRdb table, and some are missing; sequencing was by immunoSEQ multiplex PCR. Of approximately 130,000 clones in the sample, 81% were seen once. This sample was taken from a study of cytomegalovirus exposure and HLA in healthy donors. Study results and caveats: In a later analysis, DRB1 alleles had the most associated TCRs; HLA-C alleles the fewest. It was taken for granted in presence/absence analyses that sequencing depth across donors was roughly uniform. Later on, an analysis found that several of the most significant clusters appeared to be linked to common viral pathogens, which included parvovirus B19.

Nominally healthy donors were sampled, though unrecorded immune exposures were likely. Material for sequencing was PBMCs. The clonotype was recovered from a middle-aged man in good health and CMV-seronegative. This chain uses TRBV5-5 with TRBJ2-5; D possibly corresponds to TRBD2 (6 bases). CDR3 in amino acids: CASSSWGGGETQYF. CDR3 nucleotides: TGTGCCAGCAGCTCTTGGGGCGGAGGGGAGACCCAGTACTTC.